Shown below are 29 T cell receptor beta chains from a single sample sequenced in a study of Graves' ophthalmopathy and Graves' hyperthyroidism. CDR3 regions of TCR beta were amplified from RNA transcripts. The first round was an RT-PCR with HTBI primers, and the second round was a multiplex PCR. One entry per CDR3 protein results from TCRdb running MiXCR on the multiplex PCR reads. The sample yields approximately 700,000 distinct CDR3 sequences, about two fifths seen once. The sequenced material came from peripheral blood. Receptors were obtained from an adult man with Graves' ophthalmopathy.

The V and J genes are TRBV20-1 and TRBJ2-3; D remains ambiguous. Trimming took 3 bases from V and 1 from J, leaving 11 bases between them. There are 14 residues in the CDR3. CDR1 and CDR2 from the germline V gene are DFQATT and SNEGSKA (reference sequence). As DNA, the CDR3 is TGCAGTGCTAGGCTTGGAATCGGCACAGATACGCAGTATTTT. This codes for CSARLGIGTDTQYF.

The J gene is TRBJ2-2, the V gene TRBV12-3 or TRBV12-4, with D perhaps being TRBD1 or TRBD2 (6 bases each). The CDR3 is 16 residues long. V dropped 1 base and J dropped 3 bases, with 12 bases sitting between them. The CDR3 DNA reads TGTGCCAGCAGTTTAGAGCACAGGGACTACACCGGGGAGCTGTTTTTT. Its protein product is CASSLEHRDYTGELFF.

The rearrangement joins TRBV2 to TRBJ2-5; 12 bases agree with TRBD2. J gave up 11 bases and V 4 bases, and 11 bases lay outside the gene matches. This CDR3 spans 15 amino acids. CDR1 SNHLY and CDR2 FYNNEI come from the germline V gene. The CDR3 sequence: CASSGLAGAKNEQYF. CDR3 sequence (DNA): TGTGCCAGCAGTGGACTAGCGGGAGCTAAGAATGAGCAGTACTTC.

V usage is TRBV28 and J usage is TRBJ1-4, with D tentatively TRBD1 (6 bases). This CDR3 comprises 15 residues. Germline lookup yields CDR1 MDHEN and CDR2 SYDVKM. Between the trimmed V and J ends, which lost 6 bases and 2 bases, there was a span of 13 bases. This chain's CDR3 is CASSPPQGTNEKLFF. In DNA form, the CDR3 reads TGTGCCAGCAGCCCTCCACAGGGCACTAATGAAAAACTGTTTTTT.

This clonotype has more than one count but fewer than ten. The chain uses TRBV29-1 and TRBJ2-3; tentatively, D is TRBD1 or TRBD2 (6 bases each). Trimming shortened V by 3 bases and J by 0 bases, and 10 bases separated the two germline ends. The CDR3 totals 14 residues. The germline V gene encodes CDR1 SQVTM and CDR2 ANQGSEA. This chain's CDR3 is CSVDPGASTDTQYF. In DNA, the CDR3 is TGCAGCGTTGACCCGGGGGCAAGCACAGATACGCAGTATTTT.

Points on this clonotype: One base away lies a much larger clone, so this may be a sequencing read error. The chain uses TRBV7-9 and TRBJ2-5; D ambiguous. The CDR3 sequence is 14 residues long. The germline V gene encodes CDR1 SEHNR and CDR2 FQNEAQ (reference sequence). V was cut by 2 bases and J by 4 bases, with 11 bases left in between. The CDR3: CASSLLLKAETQYF. The CDR3 coding sequence is TGTGCCAGCAGCTTACTTCTCAAAGCAGAGACCCAGTACTTC. Supplemented by reference TRBV7-9 and TRBJ2-5, the full variable domain reads DTGVSQNPRHKITKRGQNVTFRCDPISEHNRLYWYRQTLGQGPEFLTYFQNEAQLEKSRLLSDRFSAERPKGSFSTLEIQRTEQGDSAMYLCASSLLLKAETQYFGPGTRLLVL.

Of note for this clonotype: A much bigger clone sits one base away, suggesting this may be a read error. In DNA form, the CDR3 reads TGCGCCAGCGCGGGTCTTGACGCAGATGAAGCTTTCTTT. Translating gives CASAGLDADEAFF. The gene calls are TRBV5-1 and TRBJ1-1; D uncertain. Germline V gives CDR1 SGHRS, CDR2 YFSETQ. Trimming shortened V by 7 bases and J by 7 bases, and 17 bases separated the two germline ends. CDR3 length: 13 residues.

The chain carries TRBV5-1 and TRBJ1-2; D is ambiguous. The germline V gene encodes CDR1 SGHRS and CDR2 YFSETQ. Trimming cost V 0 bases and J 6 bases, with 18 bases left between them. The length of the CDR3 is 16 residues. CDR3 coding DNA: TGCGCCAGCAGCTTGGAGCTCGGGGTGTATCAGGATGGCTACACCTTC. Residues: CASSLELGVYQDGYTF.

As regards this clonotype: A clone one base away is much larger, so this may be a read error. V is TRBV10-3 and J is TRBJ2-7; tentative D call: TRBD2 (7 bases). The CDR3 has 15 amino acids. Germline V gene lookup returns CDR1 ENHRY and CDR2 SYGVKD. The CDR3: CANSEASRGGDEQYF. CDR3 DNA: TGTGCCAACAGTGAAGCTAGTCGCGGGGGCGACGAGCAGTACTTC.

The chain carries TRBV7-2 and TRBJ2-5, with TRBD2 matching 16 bases. Germline V gene sequence: CDR1 SGHTA, CDR2 FQGNSA. Trimming cost V 6 bases and J 2 bases; bases outside gene matches: 3. This CDR3 spans 16 amino acids. CDR3 coding DNA: TGTGCCAGCAGAACGGGACTAGCGGGGGGGCAAGAGACCCAGTACTTC. Its translation is CASRTGLAGGQETQYF.

This clonotype was counted ten times or more. The chain is built from TRBV6-6 and TRBJ1-1, with no clear D. From germline, CDR1 is MNHNY and CDR2 SVGAGI (reference sequence). The CDR3 contains 12 residues. V shed 0 bases and J shed 3 bases, with 2 bases lying between them. The CDR3, as DNA: TGTGCCAGCAGTTACTCGGACACTGAAGCTTTCTTT. As protein: CASSYSDTEAFF.

This clonotype came up a few times. The junction shows a germline mismatch at one end, possibly a read error. The rearrangement joins TRBV10-3 to TRBJ1-5; D uncertain. Germline V CDR1 and CDR2: ENHRY, SYGVKD. This CDR3 region has 15 residues. CDR3 nucleotides: TGTGCCAGCAGTGACACCCCCCTAAGCAATCAGCCCCAGCATTTT. Translation gives CASSDTPLSNQPQHF.

J is TRBJ2-5 and V is TRBV4-1; perhaps TRBD2 as D (5 bases). This CDR3 contains 14 residues. V lost 1 base and J lost 4, with 10 bases in between. Germline V gene sequence: CDR1 MGHRA, CDR2 YSYEKL. CDR3 protein: CASSQVGLTETQYF. In DNA form, the CDR3 reads TGCGCCAGCAGCCAAGTCGGACTCACAGAGACCCAGTACTTC.

The chain couples TRBV25-1 to TRBJ2-7, with D perhaps TRBD1 or TRBD2 (5 bases each). The V end lost 4 bases, the J end lost 2 bases, and 12 bases lay between the germline ends. This CDR3 is built from 14 residues. Germline values: CDR1 MGHDK, CDR2 SYGVNS. Written as DNA, the CDR3 is TGTGCCAGCAGTGTGGGGACCGTTCCCTACGAGCAGTACTTC. Protein sequence: CASSVGTVPYEQYF.

This clonotype was detected ten times or more. J is TRBJ2-5 and V is TRBV5-1, with D maybe TRBD2 (6 bases). The V gene's germline CDR1 is SGHRS and CDR2 YFSETQ. Trimming removed 1 base at V and 3 bases at J, with 16 bases between. The CDR3 length is 16 residues. The CDR3 spells CASSLWGDQLEETQYF. As DNA, the CDR3 is TGCGCCAGCAGCTTGTGGGGGGACCAACTCGAAGAGACCCAGTACTTC. Filled out from reference TRBV5-1 and TRBJ2-5, the complete variable domain reads KAGVTQTPRYLIKTRGQQVTLSCSPISGHRSVSWYQQTPGQGLQFLFEYFSETQRNKGNFPGRFSGRQFSNSRSEMNVSTLELGDSALYLCASSLWGDQLEETQYFGPGTRLLVL.

This clonotype was seen a handful of times. The chain has TRBV12-3 or TRBV12-4 and TRBJ2-7; D not certain. The CDR3 loop spans 16 amino acids. Trimming shortened V by 4 bases and J by 2 bases, and 18 bases separated the two germline ends. The CDR3 reads CASSSIWRSETYEQYF. The CDR3 DNA reads as TGTGCCAGCAGTTCCATATGGCGGAGTGAGACCTACGAGCAGTACTTC.

As regards this clonotype: Since no conserved phenylalanine or tryptophan closes the CDR3, a read error is the likely cause. The chain uses TRBV14 and TRBJ2-1, with D maybe TRBD1 (8 bases). The CDR3 has 15 residues. Trimming shortened V by 1 base and J by 9 bases, and 16 bases separated the two germline ends. Germline CDR1 and CDR2: SGHDN and FVKESK. This chain's CDR3 is CASSQGRAGQVEQFV. CDR3 coding DNA: TGTGCCAGCAGCCAAGGGCGAGCGGGACAGGTTGAGCAGTTCGTC.

The table lists this clonotype with many counts. The chain employs TRBV5-1 and TRBJ1-2; 8 bases align to TRBD1. The trim removed 4 bases at V and 3 bases at J, leaving 5 bases unmatched. The CDR3 consists of 14 residues. The germline CDR1 and CDR2 sequences are SGHRS and YFSETQ. The CDR3 protein is CASSLRTGHYGYTF. Here the CDR3 DNA reads TGCGCCAGCAGCCTACGGACAGGGCACTATGGCTACACCTTC.

The V and J genes are TRBV15 and TRBJ1-2; D may be TRBD1 (5 bases). The CDR3 sequence is 15 residues long. Looked up from germline, CDR1 is LNHNV and CDR2 is YYDKDF (reference sequence). The V end was cut by 3 bases, the J end by 7 bases, with 18 bases between. Here the CDR3 DNA reads TGTGCCACCAGCAGGCAGGGAGGGACCCAGCCTGGCTACACCTTC. Translating it yields CATSRQGGTQPGYTF.

There are many counts of this clonotype. The chain couples TRBV7-8 to TRBJ1-1; D not resolved. V was cut by 5 bases and J by 0 bases, with 16 bases left in between. Germline-derived CDR1 and CDR2 are SGHVS and FQNEAQ. There are 16 residues in the CDR3. The CDR3 protein is CASSPYRPDLNTEAFF. DNA of the CDR3: TGTGCCAGCAGCCCATACCGACCGGACCTGAACACTGAAGCTTTCTTT.

This chain uses TRBV10-3 with TRBJ1-1, with 10 bases aligning to TRBD1. CDR1 and CDR2 from the germline V gene are ENHRY and SYGVKD. V gave up 10 bases and J gave up 4 bases; unmatched junction bases: 12. This CDR3 has 15 residues. CDR3 sequence: CASRLGTGVFTEAFF. As DNA, the CDR3 is TGTGCCAGCAGGTTGGGGACAGGGGTATTCACTGAAGCTTTCTTT.

This clonotype was observed at least ten times. The chain recombines TRBV27 with TRBJ1-6; the match to TRBD1 covers 7 bases. Trimming cost V 6 bases and J 10 bases; bases outside gene matches: 6. Germline V gives CDR1 MNHEY, CDR2 SMNVEV (reference sequence). The CDR3 extends over 13 amino acids. CDR3 coding DNA: TGTGCCAGCAGGTCGACAGGGTTATCACCCCTCCACTTT. Translating gives CASRSTGLSPLHF.

On this clonotype: One base away lies a much larger clone, so this may be a sequencing read error. This chain uses TRBV29-1 with TRBJ2-2; possibly TRBD1 for D (6 bases). The V end was cut by 3 bases, the J end by 6 bases, with 17 bases between. CDR1 and CDR2 from the germline V gene are SQVTM and ANQGSEA. This CDR3 region has 15 residues. The CDR3 DNA follows: TGCAGCGTTGAGGCCCAGGGGCGGTTGGCCGGGGAGCTGTTTTTT. This gives the protein CSVEAQGRLAGELFF.

The chain combines TRBV7-3 with TRBJ1-3; TRBD1 aligns across 7 bases. J lost 4 bases, V lost 0 bases, and 3 bases had no gene match. The CDR3 length is 15 residues. Germline V CDR1 and CDR2: SGHTA, FQGTGA. CDR3 sequence: CASSLTGGGGNTIYF. The CDR3, as DNA: TGTGCCAGCAGCTTAACAGGGGGCGGCGGAAACACCATATATTTT.

The chain links TRBV5-1 to TRBJ1-2, with 9 bases matching TRBD1. The length of the CDR3 is 15 residues. The V segment lost 4 bases and the J segment 7 bases; nucleotides outside the gene matches: 11. The germline V gene encodes CDR1 SGHRS and CDR2 YFSETQ. CDR3 region: CASSAGQGRGGGYTF. CDR3 DNA: TGCGCCAGCAGCGCGGGACAGGGACGAGGAGGTGGCTACACCTTC.

This clonotype was seen a handful of times. A much larger clone differs from this one at a single base, so this may be a read error. The chain's CDR3 is CAIGPGLGNYEQYF. In DNA, the CDR3 is TGTGCCATCGGTCCGGGACTAGGGAACTACGAGCAGTACTTC. The chain carries TRBV10-3 and TRBJ2-7, with TRBD2 identical over 8 bases. The J segment lost 3 bases and the V segment lost 8 bases, leaving 9 bases of the junction unmatched. Per germline, CDR1 ENHRY and CDR2 SYGVKD. The CDR3 consists of 14 residues.

Many counts were recorded for this clonotype. V is TRBV5-1 and J is TRBJ1-1; tentative D call: TRBD1 (6 bases). The germline V gene encodes CDR1 SGHRS and CDR2 YFSETQ. The ends were cut back, 1 base at V and 1 base at J, with 8 bases in the middle. This CDR3 region has 14 residues. CDR3 residues: CASSLKTGNTEAFF. CDR3 coding DNA: TGCGCCAGCAGCTTGAAGACAGGGAACACTGAAGCTTTCTTT.

The chain recombines TRBV9 with TRBJ1-1, with TRBD1 matching 11 bases. CDR1 and CDR2 from the germline V gene are SGDLS and YYNGEE. V shed 3 bases and J 5 bases; nucleotides not matched to a gene: 6. The CDR3 has 15 amino acids. Here the CDR3 DNA reads TGTGCCAGCAGCGCAACCGGGACAGGGGGAACTGAAGCTTTCTTT. Its translation: CASSATGTGGTEAFF.

About this clonotype itself: This clone may be a read error of a much larger clone one base away. CDR3 sequence reads: CATKTGQGPQHF. For the CDR3, the DNA is TGTGCCACCAAGACAGGTCAAGGGCCCCAGCATTTT. The rearrangement uses TRBV12-3 or TRBV12-4 and TRBJ1-5, with D perhaps TRBD1 (6 bases). Trimming pared 10 bases from V and 9 bases from J, leaving 16 bases between. This CDR3 contains 12 residues.